Reported below is one T cell receptor beta chain. Produced via immunoSEQ multiplex PCR; TCRdb's table is partial and in-frame only. The data show 180,000 or so clones, with 80% to 85% seen just once and approximately 12% held by the top ten. These data are taken from a study of blood T cell repertoires in COVID-19. Seattle enrolled patients during active infection and tracked them longitudinally. The CDR3 extends over 15 amino acids. Germline trimming cut 0 bases from V and 3 bases from J; bases unmatched to any gene: 5. Per the germline V gene, CDR1 is SGHRS and CDR2 is YFSETQ. The J gene is TRBJ2-7, the V gene TRBV5-1; TRBD2 agrees at 8 bases. The clonotype was recovered from a woman aged 80 or older with COVID-19, enrolled during active disease. The sequenced sample was peripheral blood. The CDR3 DNA reads TGCGCCAGCAGCTTGGGAGGTACTAGCGGCTACGAGCAGTACTTC. It codes for CASSLGGTSGYEQYF. Using reference TRBV5-1 and TRBJ2-7 for the parts outside the CDR3, the full variable domain is KAGVTQTPRYLIKTRGQQVTLSCSPISGHRSVSWYQQTPGQGLQFLFEYFSETQRNKGNFPGRFSGRQFSNSRSEMNVSTLELGDSALYLCASSLGGTSGYEQYFGPGTRLTVT.